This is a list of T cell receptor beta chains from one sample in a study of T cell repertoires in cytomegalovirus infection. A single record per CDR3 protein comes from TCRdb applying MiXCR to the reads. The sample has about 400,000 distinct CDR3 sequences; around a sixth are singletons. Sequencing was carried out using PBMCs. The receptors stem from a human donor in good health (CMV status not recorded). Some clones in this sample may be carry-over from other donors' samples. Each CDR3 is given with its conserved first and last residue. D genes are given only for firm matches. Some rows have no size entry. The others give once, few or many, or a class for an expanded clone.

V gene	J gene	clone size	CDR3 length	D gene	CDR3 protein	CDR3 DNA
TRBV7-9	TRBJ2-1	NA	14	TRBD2	CASSSLSGSFKQLF	TGTGCCAGCAGCTCCCTGAGCGGGAGTTTTAAGCAGTTATTC
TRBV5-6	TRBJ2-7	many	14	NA	CASSFGRSSYEQYF	TGTGCCAGCAGCTTTGGCCGAAGCTCCTACGAGCAGTACTTC
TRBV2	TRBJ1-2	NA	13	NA	CASSEAPVDGYTF	TGTGCCAGCAGTGAAGCTCCAGTTGATGGCTACACCTTC
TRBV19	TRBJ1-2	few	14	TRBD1	CASRIPGGAYGYTF	TGTGCCAGTAGGATACCAGGGGGCGCTTATGGCTACACCTTC
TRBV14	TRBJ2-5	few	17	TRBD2	CASSQDGIAGYGETQYF	TGTGCCAGCAGCCAAGACGGAATAGCGGGATACGGAGAGACCCAGTACTTC
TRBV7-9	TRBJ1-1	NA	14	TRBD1	CASTLTQGVTEAFF	TGTGCCAGCACCCTGACACAGGGGGTCACTGAAGCTTTCTTT
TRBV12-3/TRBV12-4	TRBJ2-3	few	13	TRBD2	CASNVAGPSTQYF	TGTGCCAGCAATGTAGCGGGACCAAGTACGCAGTATTTT
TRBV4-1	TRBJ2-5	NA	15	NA	CASSQDPGSTQTQYF	TGCGCCAGCAGCCAAGATCCAGGCTCCACGCAGACCCAGTACTTC
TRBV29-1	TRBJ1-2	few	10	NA	CSVGTPGYTF	TGCAGCGTTGGGACCCCTGGCTACACCTTC
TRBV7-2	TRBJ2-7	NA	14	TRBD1	CASSQRTGGYEQYF	TGTGCCAGCAGCCAAAGGACAGGGGGCTACGAGCAGTACTTC
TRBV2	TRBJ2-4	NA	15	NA	CASSGGIHPKNIQYF	TGTGCCAGCAGTGGAGGCATTCATCCCAAAAACATTCAGTACTTC
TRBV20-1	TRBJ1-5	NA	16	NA	CSARDYPSYSNQPQHF	TGCAGTGCTAGAGATTATCCCAGTTATAGCAATCAGCCCCAGCATTTT
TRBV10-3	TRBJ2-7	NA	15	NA	CAITPGPGAPYEQYF	TGTGCCATCACACCGGGCCCAGGGGCCCCCTACGAGCAGTACTTC
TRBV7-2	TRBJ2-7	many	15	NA	CASSYDSSLSYEQYF	TGTGCCAGCAGCTATGACAGCAGCCTGTCCTACGAGCAGTACTTC
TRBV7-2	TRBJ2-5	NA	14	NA	CASSPILVQETQYF	TGTGCCAGCAGCCCCATCCTGGTCCAAGAGACCCAGTACTTC
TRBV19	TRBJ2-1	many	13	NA	CASSIPGGDEQFF	TGTGCCAGTAGTATCCCTGGGGGCGATGAGCAGTTCTTC
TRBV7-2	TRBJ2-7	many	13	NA	CASSFRGAYEQYF	TGTGCCAGCAGCTTTAGGGGAGCGTACGAGCAGTACTTC
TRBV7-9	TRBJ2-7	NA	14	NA	CASSNRTRAYEQCF	TGTGCCAGCAGCAACCGGACAAGGGCCTACGAGCAGTGCTTC
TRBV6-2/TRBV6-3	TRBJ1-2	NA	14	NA	CASKRSGKSYGYTF	TGTGCCAGCAAGAGGTCAGGGAAAAGCTATGGCTACACCTTC
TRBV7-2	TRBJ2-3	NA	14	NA	CASRPTRATDTQYF	TGTGCCAGCAGGCCGACTAGGGCAACAGATACGCAGTATTTT
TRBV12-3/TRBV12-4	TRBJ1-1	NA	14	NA	CVSSQPTVGTEAFF	TGTGTCAGCAGCCAACCGACGGTTGGGACTGAAGCTTTCTTT
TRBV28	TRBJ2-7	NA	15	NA	CASTPTEGFSNEQYF	TGTGCCAGCACCCCCACCGAGGGATTTTCGAACGAGCAGTACTTC
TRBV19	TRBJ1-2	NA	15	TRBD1	CASISRDRLLVGYTF	TGTGCCAGCATTAGCCGGGACAGACTTCTCGTGGGCTACACCTTC
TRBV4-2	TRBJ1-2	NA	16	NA	CASSQVGVGTGYGYTF	TGTGCCAGCAGCCAAGTTGGGGTCGGGACGGGCTATGGCTACACCTTC
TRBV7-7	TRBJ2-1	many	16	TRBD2	CASSLEGTSALHEQFF	TGTGCCAGCAGCTTAGAAGGGACTAGCGCCCTCCATGAGCAGTTCTTC
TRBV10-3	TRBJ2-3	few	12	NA	CATSPGADTQYF	TGTGCCACTTCGCCGGGCGCAGATACGCAGTATTTT
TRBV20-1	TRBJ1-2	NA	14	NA	CSARDLAENYGYTF	TGCAGTGCTAGAGATCTGGCGGAGAACTATGGCTACACCTTC
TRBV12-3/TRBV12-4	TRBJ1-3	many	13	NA	CASSFTSGNTIYF	TGTGCCAGCAGTTTCACGTCTGGAAACACCATATATTTT
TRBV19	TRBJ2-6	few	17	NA	CASSSGPSSAGANVLTF	TGTGCCAGTAGCTCCGGGCCTTCCTCCGCTGGGGCCAACGTCCTGACTTTC
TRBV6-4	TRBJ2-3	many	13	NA	CASSDDVGETQYF	TGTGCCAGCAGCGATGACGTTGGAGAGACGCAGTATTTT
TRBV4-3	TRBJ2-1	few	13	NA	CASSQDFWDEQFF	TGCGCCAGCAGCCAAGATTTTTGGGATGAGCAGTTCTTC
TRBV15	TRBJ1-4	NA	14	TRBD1	CATSPDRDSEKLFF	TGTGCCACCAGCCCGGACAGGGACTCTGAAAAACTGTTTTTT